Following are 2 T cell receptor beta chains from one sample sequenced in a study of chemoradiotherapy in HPV16-positive cancers. The table came from immunoSEQ multiplex PCR; TCRdb's copy has only in-frame clones and leaves some out. The profile shows approximately 8,300 clones, around nine tenths of them singletons. This sample comprised blood, obtained from a patient who underwent chemoradiotherapy. Receptor source: a human donor with HPV-associated anogenital cancer.

The chain uses TRBV19 and TRBJ1-2; no definite D call. The germline V and J ends were trimmed by 3 bases and 7 bases, with 9 bases remaining between them. This CDR3 contains 12 residues. Germline V CDR1 and CDR2: LNHDA, SQIVND (reference sequence). CDR3 DNA: TGTGCCAGTAGTATTAAGACATTTGGCTACACCTTC. Translating it yields CASSIKTFGYTF.

V gene TRBV5-5 combines with J gene TRBJ1-3; TRBD1 agrees at 9 bases. V lost 0 bases to trimming and J lost 2 bases; unmatched junction nucleotides: 3. The CDR3 loop spans 16 amino acids. Per the germline V gene, CDR1 is SGHKS and CDR2 is YYEKEE (reference sequence). CDR3 nucleotides: TGTGCCAGCAGCTTGGTTCGGGACAGGGCTGGAAACACCATATATTTT. Residues: CASSLVRDRAGNTIYF.